The 9 T cell receptor beta chains reported below all come from one sample, sequenced in a study of T cells in Graves' hyperthyroidism and ophthalmopathy. TCR beta CDR3 region amplification was performed from RNA transcripts. Initially, a first-round RT-PCR of the TCR CDR3 employed the HTBI primer set. TCRdb itself ran the multiplex PCR reads through MiXCR, one entry per CDR3 protein. The top ten hold under 15% of the sample, which has hundreds of thousands of distinct CDR3 sequences, roughly 15% seen once. The material sequenced was blood. These receptors came from a woman between 50 and 59 years old with Graves' ophthalmopathy.

At least ten counts were recorded for this clonotype. V is TRBV20-1 and J is TRBJ2-5; D assignment may be TRBD1 or TRBD2 (6 bases each). Germline lookup yields CDR1 DFQATT and CDR2 SNEGSKA (reference sequence). Trimming pared 2 bases from V and 5 bases from J, leaving 12 bases between. The CDR3 runs 13 residues. CDR3 residues: CSARRGVAETQYF. As DNA, the CDR3 is TGCAGTGCTAGAAGGGGGGTGGCGGAGACCCAGTACTTC.

The J gene is TRBJ1-2, the V gene TRBV13; 7 bases fit TRBD1. CDR3 length equals 18 residues. Germline-derived CDR1 and CDR2 are PRHDT and FYEKMQ (reference sequence). The ends lost 7 bases at V and 3 bases at J; junction bases unmatched: 20. CDR3 sequence reads: CASTHARDRHQRDYGYTF. CDR3 coding DNA: TGTGCCAGCACTCACGCCCGGGACAGACACCAGAGGGACTATGGCTACACCTTC.

This clonotype was observed many times. V usage is TRBV7-8 and J usage is TRBJ2-1; D unresolved. The CDR3 loop spans 15 amino acids. In germline, CDR1 is SGHVS, CDR2 FQNEAQ. Trimming cost V 4 bases and J 3 bases, with 13 bases left between them. CDR3 sequence reads: CASSSRHRGYNEQFF. The CDR3 nucleotides are TGTGCCAGCAGCTCGAGACACCGAGGCTACAATGAGCAGTTCTTC.

This clonotype was recorded at least ten times. The chain links TRBV12-3 or TRBV12-4 to TRBJ2-7, with D uncertain. CDR3 length equals 13 residues. The V and J ends lost 3 bases and 2 bases respectively, with 8 bases between them. For the CDR3, the DNA is TGTGCCAGCAGTTTCGGCGTGGCCTACGAGCAGTACTTC. As protein: CASSFGVAYEQYF.

This clonotype was seen ten or more times. The rearrangement uses TRBV18 and TRBJ1-2; D is perhaps TRBD1 (6 bases). Trimming stripped 1 base from V and 4 bases from J, with 13 bases between. The CDR3 spans 15 residues. Germline V lookup: CDR1 KGHSH, CDR2 LQKENI. The CDR3 protein is CASSPLSGQLYGYTF. The CDR3 DNA reads as TGTGCCAGCTCACCACTGTCCGGACAGCTCTATGGCTACACCTTC.

This chain connects TRBV7-8 to TRBJ2-3, with a possible D match to TRBD2 (7 bases). There are 16 residues in the CDR3. V lost 5 bases and J lost 2, with 17 bases in between. Germline V gene lookup returns CDR1 SGHVS and CDR2 FQNEAQ. In DNA form, the CDR3 reads TGTGCCAGCAGCGTACCACAGGGAGGGGTCACAGATACGCAGTATTTT. Translated: CASSVPQGGVTDTQYF.

This chain uses TRBV30 with TRBJ2-1; D is possibly TRBD2 (5 bases). Germline V gene sequence: CDR1 GTSNPN, CDR2 SVGIG (reference sequence). The CDR3 loop spans 13 amino acids. Trimming removed 0 bases from V and 9 bases from J, with 12 bases in between. CDR3 protein: CAWSVGKTSEQFF. The CDR3 DNA follows: TGTGCCTGGAGTGTCGGGAAGACCAGTGAGCAGTTCTTC.

The table lists this clonotype with a few counts. The chain couples TRBV4-3 to TRBJ2-7, with D possibly TRBD2 on 6 matching bases. Trimming took off 2 bases at V and 4 bases at J, with 15 bases between the two ends. CDR1 is LGHNA and CDR2 is YSLEER in the germline V gene. This CDR3 spans 15 amino acids. CDR3 sequence: CASSQYHSGLYEQYF. In nucleotides, the CDR3 is TGCGCCAGCAGCCAATACCATAGCGGACTATACGAGCAGTACTTC.

V usage is TRBV6-2 or TRBV6-3 and J usage is TRBJ1-1; D remains unclear. Germline V gives CDR1 MNHEY, CDR2 SVGEGT. V was trimmed by 6 bases and J by 3 bases, leaving 14 bases between them. The length of the CDR3 is 14 residues. The CDR3 DNA follows: TGTGCCAGCAGCCCTGACCCGGTGTACACTGAAGCTTTCTTT. It specifies CASSPDPVYTEAFF.